These 11 T cell receptor beta chains came from one sample sequenced in a study of blood T cell repertoires in COVID-19. Data came from immunoSEQ multiplex PCR; TCRdb stores just in-frame clones and leaves some out. Counted here are almost 50,000 clones, around 80% occurring once; the ten biggest clones make up roughly 25%. The source material was peripheral blood. These receptor sequences come from a man in his 70s with acute or convalescent COVID-19.

The chain combines TRBV3-1 (or the pseudogene TRBV3-2) with TRBJ2-5, with D perhaps matching TRBD1 (6 bases). The ends were cut back, 2 bases at V and 1 base at J, with 14 bases in the middle. The V gene's germline CDR1 is LGHDT and CDR2 YNNKEL (reference sequence). The CDR3 sequence is 16 residues long. The CDR3 spells CASSQIATGVQETQYF. The DNA for the CDR3 is TGTGCCAGCAGCCAAATTGCGACAGGTGTCCAAGAGACCCAGTACTTC.

This clone has a handful of counts. V is TRBV7-9 and J is TRBJ2-1; D is uncertain. The germline V gene encodes CDR1 SEHNR and CDR2 FQNEAQ (reference sequence). V lost 3 bases and J lost 8, with 11 bases in between. This CDR3 contains 13 residues. Here the CDR3 reads CASSFKIRDEQFF. CDR3 nucleotide sequence: TGTGCCAGCAGCTTCAAGATCCGGGATGAGCAGTTCTTC.

The rearrangement links TRBV20-1 to TRBJ2-1; 7 nucleotides match TRBD2. The CDR3 loop spans 15 amino acids. Germline trimming cut 3 bases from V and 5 bases from J; bases unmatched to any gene: 10. Germline V gives CDR1 DFQATT, CDR2 SNEGSKA (reference sequence). CDR3 coding DNA: TGCAGTGCTAGTGGCCCTTTAGCGGGTAACAATGAGCAGTTCTTC. Amino acid sequence: CSASGPLAGNNEQFF.

This clone was observed once. Within the sample, other DNA sequences also encode this same CDR3. The chain employs TRBV13 and TRBJ2-2; 8 nucleotides match TRBD2. The V and J ends lost 1 base and 2 bases, in that order; junction bases with no gene match: 3. Germline-derived CDR1 and CDR2 are PRHDT and FYEKMQ (reference sequence). This CDR3 comprises 16 residues. CDR3 nucleotide sequence: TGTGCCAGCAGCTTAGAAGCGGGGGTTAACACCGGGGAGCTGTTTTTT. This translates into CASSLEAGVNTGELFF.

The chain joins TRBV5-6 to TRBJ2-3; D perhaps matches TRBD2 (5 bases). CDR1 and CDR2 from the germline V gene are SGHDT and YYEEEE. Trimming removed 3 bases from V and 1 base from J, with 12 bases in between. The CDR3 has 15 amino acids. CDR3 nucleotide sequence: TGTGCCAGCAGCTACGGGGTTGCTCGCACAGATACGCAGTATTTT. Translating gives CASSYGVARTDTQYF.

The chain is built from TRBV5-1 and TRBJ2-1; D might be TRBD2 (5 bases). The CDR3 loop spans 15 amino acids. V was cut by 0 bases and J by 7 bases, with 14 bases left in between. Germline V gives CDR1 SGHRS, CDR2 YFSETQ. The CDR3 coding sequence is TGCGCCAGCAGCTTGGGTGGGAGCAGTCGGAATGAGCAGTTCTTC. Translating it yields CASSLGGSSRNEQFF.

The V call is TRBV9, the J call TRBJ2-3; TRBD1 aligns across 10 bases. Germline values: CDR1 SGDLS, CDR2 YYNGEE. Unmatched junction bases numbered 10, after V lost 7 bases and J lost 8 bases. This CDR3 comprises 14 residues. The CDR3 region is CASSGTGAGFTQYF. In nucleotides, the CDR3 is TGTGCCAGCTCGGGGACAGGGGCCGGGTTTACGCAGTATTTT.

V and J are TRBV7-3 and TRBJ2-2; 9 bases map to TRBD2. V gave up 5 bases and J gave up 5 bases; unmatched junction bases: 6. CDR1 and CDR2 (germline): SGHTA, FQGTGA. The CDR3 is made up of 15 amino acids. The CDR3: CASSPAGGRTGELFF. The DNA of the CDR3 is TGTGCCAGCAGCCCGGCGGGGGGGCGGACCGGGGAGCTGTTTTTT.

This clone was picked up a small number of times. The chain employs TRBV5-1 and TRBJ2-1, with D tentatively TRBD2 (5 bases). This CDR3 is built from 15 residues. V lost 1 base, J lost 5 bases, and 13 bases lay in between. Germline loops: CDR1 SGHRS, CDR2 YFSETQ. CDR3 nucleotide sequence: TGCGCCAGCAGCTTGATGGGGAGAAGGGACAATGAGCAGTTCTTC. It codes for CASSLMGRRDNEQFF. The full variable domain, with the rest looked up from reference TRBV5-1 and TRBJ2-1, is KAGVTQTPRYLIKTRGQQVTLSCSPISGHRSVSWYQQTPGQGLQFLFEYFSETQRNKGNFPGRFSGRQFSNSRSEMNVSTLELGDSALYLCASSLMGRRDNEQFFGPGTRLTVL.

V and J are TRBV4-2 and TRBJ2-7; possibly TRBD1 for D (7 bases). V lost 5 bases, J lost 3 bases, and 20 bases lay in between. Germline CDR1 and CDR2: LGHNA and YNFKEQ. The CDR3 runs to 16 residues. The CDR3 spells CASSAWRDSRFYEQYF. The CDR3 nucleotides are TGTGCCAGCAGCGCGTGGAGGGACAGTAGGTTCTACGAGCAGTACTTC.

This chain links TRBV7-8 with TRBJ2-3; maybe TRBD2 (7 bases). V was pared by 5 bases and J by 8 bases, with 32 bases between. In germline, CDR1 is SGHVS, CDR2 FQNEAQ. CDR3 size: 19 residues. The CDR3 here is CASSPGSQAGDRRRGTQYF. CDR3 nucleotides: TGTGCCAGCAGCCCCGGTAGCCAGGCGGGAGACAGGAGGCGTGGTACGCAGTATTTT.